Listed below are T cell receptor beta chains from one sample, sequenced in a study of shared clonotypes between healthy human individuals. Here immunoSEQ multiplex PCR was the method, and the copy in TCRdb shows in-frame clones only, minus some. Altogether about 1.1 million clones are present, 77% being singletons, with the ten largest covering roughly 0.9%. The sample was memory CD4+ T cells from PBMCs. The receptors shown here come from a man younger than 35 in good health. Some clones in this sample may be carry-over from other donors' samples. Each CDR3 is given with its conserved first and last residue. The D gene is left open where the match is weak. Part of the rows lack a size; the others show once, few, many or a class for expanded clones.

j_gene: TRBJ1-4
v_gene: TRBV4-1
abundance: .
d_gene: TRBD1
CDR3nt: TGCGCCAGCAGCCGGCCGGACAGGGGCACTAATGAAAAACTGTTTTTT
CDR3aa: CASSRPDRGTNEKLFF

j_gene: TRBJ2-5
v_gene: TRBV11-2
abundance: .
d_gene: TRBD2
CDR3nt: TGTGCCAGCAGCACTAACAGACTAGCGGGAGTGGAGACCCAGTACTTC
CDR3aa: CASSTNRLAGVETQYF

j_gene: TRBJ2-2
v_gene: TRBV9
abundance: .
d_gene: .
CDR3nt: TGTGCCAGCAGCGTAGTTATGGATCCCGGGGAGCTGTTTTTT
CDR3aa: CASSVVMDPGELFF

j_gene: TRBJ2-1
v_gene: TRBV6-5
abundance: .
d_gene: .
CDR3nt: TGTCGGGGACCGGGACAGTTCTTC
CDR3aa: CRGPGQFF

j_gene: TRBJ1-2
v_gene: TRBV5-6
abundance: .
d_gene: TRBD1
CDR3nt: TGTGCCAGCAGGGACACAGGGGGCGCCTATGGCTACACCTTC
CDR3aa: CASRDTGGAYGYTF

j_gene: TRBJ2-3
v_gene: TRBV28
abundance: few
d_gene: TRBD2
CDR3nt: TGTGCCAGCAGCCAGACTAGCGGGGCTGGGAGGGATACGCAGTATTTT
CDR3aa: CASSQTSGAGRDTQYF

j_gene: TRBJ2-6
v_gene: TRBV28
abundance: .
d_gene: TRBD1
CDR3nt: TGTGCCAGCAGTCGGCCCGCCGGGACAGGGTCCTCTGGGGCCAACGTCCTGACTTTC
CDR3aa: CASSRPAGTGSSGANVLTF

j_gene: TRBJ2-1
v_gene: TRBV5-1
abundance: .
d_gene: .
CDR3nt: TGCGCCAGCAGCTTGTTGGGACACCACAATGAGCAGTTCTTC
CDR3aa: CASSLLGHHNEQFF

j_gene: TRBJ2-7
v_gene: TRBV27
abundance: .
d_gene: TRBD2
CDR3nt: TGTGCCAGCAGTCCGCGGGAGGGCCCCTACGAGCAGTACTTC
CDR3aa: CASSPREGPYEQYF

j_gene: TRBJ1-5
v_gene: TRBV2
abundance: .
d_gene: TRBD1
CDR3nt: TGTGCCAGCAGACCGGGACAGGATCAGCCCCAGCATTTT
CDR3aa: CASRPGQDQPQHF

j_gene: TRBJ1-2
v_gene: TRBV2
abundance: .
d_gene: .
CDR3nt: TGTGCCAGCAGTATCCTGGGGGGCTACACCTTC
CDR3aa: CASSILGGYTF